The present T cell receptor beta chain was sequenced within a study of OX40 agonist ivuxolimab in advanced cancers. Overall study context: Partial responses were observed in three patients, of whom one had hepatocellular carcinoma and two had cutaneous melanoma. Study findings and constraints: At 0.1-3.0 mg/kg, partial responders had clonal expansion among the lowest observed.

The V end was cut by 0 bases, the J end by 4 bases, with 13 bases between. CDR1 is MGHRA, CDR2 YSYEKL, per germline. This CDR3 has 17 amino acids. TCRdb's table, derived via immunoSEQ multiplex PCR, lists solely in-frame clones and lacks some. Altogether about 58,000 clones are present, 85% to 90% being singletons, with the ten largest covering 1.2%. Note on this clone: Its antigen is not identified.

This chain links TRBV4-1 with TRBJ2-6, with D unresolved. The sequences come from CD4+ or CD8+ T cells sorted from blood, collected in a trial of the OX40 agonist ivuxolimab. The receptor's source is an adult with an advanced solid tumor such as melanoma, head and neck, liver or kidney cancer. This chain's CDR3 is CASSQDQVSSGANVLTF. The CDR3 bases are TGCGCCAGCAGCCAAGATCAGGTGTCTTCCGGGGCCAACGTCCTGACTTTC.